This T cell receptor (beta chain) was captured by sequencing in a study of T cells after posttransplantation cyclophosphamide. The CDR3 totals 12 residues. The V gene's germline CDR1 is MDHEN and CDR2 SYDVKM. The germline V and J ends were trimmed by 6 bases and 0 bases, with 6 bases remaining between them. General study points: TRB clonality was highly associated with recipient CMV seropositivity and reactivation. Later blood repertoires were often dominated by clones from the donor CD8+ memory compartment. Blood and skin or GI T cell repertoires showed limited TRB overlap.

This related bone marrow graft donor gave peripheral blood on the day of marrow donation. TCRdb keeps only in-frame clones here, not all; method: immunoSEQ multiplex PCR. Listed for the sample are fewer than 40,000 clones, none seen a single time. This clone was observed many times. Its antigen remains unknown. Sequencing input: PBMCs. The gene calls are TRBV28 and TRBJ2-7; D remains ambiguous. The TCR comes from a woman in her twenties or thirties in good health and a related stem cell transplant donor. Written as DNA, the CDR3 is TGTGCCAGCAGCCCCCTCTCCTACGAGCAGTACTTC. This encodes CASSPLSYEQYF.